This TCR beta chain emerged from a study of blood T cells in healthy people across ages. The CDR3 covers 13 residues. Next came a second PCR, run for about 6 to 12 cycles, which used a sample-barcoded 5' primer along with a J-beta primer mix. MiXCR was run by TCRdb on the 5' RACE reads, yielding one entry per CDR3 protein. This sample has about 970,000 distinct CDR3 sequences, with roughly 51% found just once. Researchers report isolating at least 6.5 million PBMCs per sample. This TCR derives from a woman aged 55-69 years in good health. Sequenced sample: blood. This rearrangement joins TRBV12-3 or TRBV12-4 to TRBJ2-1; no definite D call. The closer fit of TRBJ2-7 to the DNA end suggests the J call may be wrong. The CDR3 loop is CASSVSSGYEQYF. The DNA for the CDR3 is TGTGCCAGCAGTGTATCTAGTGGCTACGAGCAGTACTTC.